The entry below describes one T cell receptor beta chain. CDR1 MNHEY and CDR2 SVGAGI come from the germline V gene. Between the trimmed V and J ends, which lost 4 bases and 3 bases, there was a span of 6 bases. The CDR3 has 12 residues. The table came from immunoSEQ multiplex PCR; TCRdb's copy has only in-frame clones and leaves some out. Counted here are just over 300,000 clones, 85% to 90% occurring once; the ten biggest clones make up around 4%. This sample was taken from a study of blood T cell repertoires in COVID-19. This chain links TRBV6-5 with TRBJ1-1; D remains unclear. Sample: PBMCs or T cells enriched from blood (not recorded which). The receptor comes from a man aged 30 to 39 who had recovered from COVID-19. In nucleotides, the CDR3 is TGTGCCAGCAGTTTTCGGGACACTGAAGCTTTCTTT. It specifies CASSFRDTEAFF.